This TCR beta chain stems from a study of blood T cell repertoires in COVID-19. About the study: The United States, Italy and Spain supplied acute and convalescent COVID-19 samples.

Measured with immunoSEQ multiplex PCR; TCRdb has only the in-frame clones, and not every one. The repertoire holds 110,000 or so clones, with about four fifths as singletons. The CDR3 is made up of 13 amino acids. V was cut by 3 bases and J by 3 bases, with 11 bases left in between. CDR1 and CDR2 from the germline V gene are SQVTM and ANQGSEA. Sample: peripheral blood. The receptor was derived from a man older than 75 with acute or convalescent COVID-19. This chain connects TRBV29-1 to TRBJ1-1; the D is unclear. CDR3 nucleotide sequence: TGCAGCGTTGAGACCCGGCGGGACACTGAAGCTTTCTTT. Its protein is CSVETRRDTEAFF.